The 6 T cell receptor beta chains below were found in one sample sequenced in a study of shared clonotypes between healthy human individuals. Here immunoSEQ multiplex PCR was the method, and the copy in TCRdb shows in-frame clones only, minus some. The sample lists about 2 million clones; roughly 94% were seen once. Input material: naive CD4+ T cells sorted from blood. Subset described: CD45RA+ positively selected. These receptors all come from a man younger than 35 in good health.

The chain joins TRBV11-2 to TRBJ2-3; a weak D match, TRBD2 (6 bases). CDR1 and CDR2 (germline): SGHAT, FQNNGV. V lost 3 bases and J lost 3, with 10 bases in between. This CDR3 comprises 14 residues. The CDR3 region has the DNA TGTGCCAGCAGCTTTACCGGGACTACAGATACGCAGTATTTT. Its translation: CASSFTGTTDTQYF.

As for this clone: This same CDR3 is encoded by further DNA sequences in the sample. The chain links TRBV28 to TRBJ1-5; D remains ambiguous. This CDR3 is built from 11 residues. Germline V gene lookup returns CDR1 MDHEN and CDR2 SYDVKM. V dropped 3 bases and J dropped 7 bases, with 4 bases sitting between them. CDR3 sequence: CASSLEQPQHF. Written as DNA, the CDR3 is TGTGCCAGCAGTTTGGAACAGCCCCAGCATTTT.

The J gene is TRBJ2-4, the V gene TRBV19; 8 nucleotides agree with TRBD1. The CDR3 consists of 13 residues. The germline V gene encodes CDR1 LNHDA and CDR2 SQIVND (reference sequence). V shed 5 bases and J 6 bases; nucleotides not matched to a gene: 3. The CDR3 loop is CASSQGTGNIQYF. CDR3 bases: TGTGCCAGTAGTCAAGGGACAGGAAACATTCAGTACTTC.

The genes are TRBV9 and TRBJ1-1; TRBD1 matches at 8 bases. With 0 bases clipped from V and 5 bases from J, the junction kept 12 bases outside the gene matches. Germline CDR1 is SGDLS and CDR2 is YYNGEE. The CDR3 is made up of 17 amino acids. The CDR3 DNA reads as TGTGCCAGCAGCGTAGAGAATTACAGGGGGTCGGGGACTGAAGCTTTCTTT. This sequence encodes CASSVENYRGSGTEAFF.

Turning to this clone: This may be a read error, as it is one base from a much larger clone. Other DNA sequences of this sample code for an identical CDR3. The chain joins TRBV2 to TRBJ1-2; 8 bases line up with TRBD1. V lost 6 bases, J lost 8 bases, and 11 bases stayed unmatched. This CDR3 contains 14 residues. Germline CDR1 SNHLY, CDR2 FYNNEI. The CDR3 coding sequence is TGTGCCAGCAGCCGGAGGGGGACAGGAGACGGCTACACCTTC. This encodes CASSRRGTGDGYTF.

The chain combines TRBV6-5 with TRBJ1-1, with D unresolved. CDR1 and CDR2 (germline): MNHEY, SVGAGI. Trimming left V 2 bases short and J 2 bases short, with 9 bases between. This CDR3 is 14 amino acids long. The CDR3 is CASSYAGSNTEAFF. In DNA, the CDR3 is TGTGCCAGCAGTTACGCCGGCAGCAACACTGAAGCTTTCTTT.